This TCR beta chain was identified during a study of blood T cells in healthy people across ages. Russia was home to the donors, healthy Caucasian individuals aged about 6 to 100. Total RNA amounts of at least 5 micrograms were extracted per sample. Worth noting for this clonotype: Its antigen is unknown.

Germline-derived CDR1 and CDR2 are MDHEN and SYDVKM. V was trimmed by 3 bases and J by 2 bases, leaving 13 bases between them. This CDR3 is 15 amino acids long. Overall study results and limits: Relative to aged donors, long-lived donors carried more naive CD4+ cells and displayed higher diversity.

Primers used in a second PCR of roughly 6 to 12 cycles were a sample-barcoded 5' primer and a J-beta primer mix. Each CDR3 protein gets one entry after TCRdb re-called the 5' RACE reads with MiXCR. This sample carries 700,000 to 900,000 distinct CDR3 sequences, approximately 55% of them seen once, and the ten largest clones take about 42%. The chain uses TRBV28 and TRBJ2-5, with a tentative D call TRBD2 (6 bases). The clonotype comes from a man older than 75 in good health. Sequencing was carried out using blood. CDR3 in amino acids: CASSFLGSGQETQYF. CDR3 coding DNA: TGTGCCAGCAGTTTTTTAGGTAGCGGACAAGAGACCCAGTACTTC.